These T cell receptor beta chains were read from a single sample in a study of cytomegalovirus exposure and HLA in healthy donors. This table comes from immunoSEQ multiplex PCR, and its TCRdb copy is limited to in-frame clones, with some not included. The table lists about 200,000 clones, roughly 88% of them singletons, with 13% in the top ten. Sequenced input: PBMCs. The receptors shown here come from a woman aged 25 to 39 in good health and CMV-seropositive. CDR3s leave out the opening cysteine and the closing phenylalanine or tryptophan. A row's size may be missing; if present it is once, few, many or a size class.

v_call	j_call	clone_size	cdr3_aa
TRBV30	TRBJ2-1	-	ASGTGRSYNEQF
TRBV5-1	TRBJ1-1	-	ASSPGTGFEHGAF
TRBV25-1	TRBJ2-2	-	ASTPLRRTVNTGELF
TRBV19	TRBJ2-1	-	ASSPRGTSGYNEQF
TRBV27	TRBJ2-1	once	ASSFLRAGGVGEQF
TRBV6-6	TRBJ1-2	-	ASSLGVRGDYGYT
TRBV2	TRBJ1-5	few	ASLRETGQPQH
TRBV27	TRBJ2-7	-	ASSWGGQGAREQY
TRBV14	TRBJ2-7	-	ASRGQPFEQY
TRBV5-4	TRBJ1-1	-	ASSPQGARNTEAF
TRBV19	TRBJ2-2	-	ASRTSGLRGHGELF